This record looks at one TCR beta chain sequence and its context. Measured with immunoSEQ multiplex PCR; TCRdb has only the in-frame clones, and not every one. This sample yields approximately 50,000 clones, of which 80% to 90% are seen a single time; approximately 15% belongs to the top ten. The data were taken from a study of T cell responses to AZD1222 COVID-19 vaccine. Germline V CDR1 and CDR2: SQVTM, ANQGSEA. V gave up 4 bases and J gave up 0 bases; unmatched junction bases: 6. There are 14 residues in the CDR3. This TCR derives from an adult in good health. This chain joins TRBV29-1 and TRBJ2-7; the match to TRBD2 covers 7 bases. The specimen was peripheral blood, collected on day 0 of AZD1222 vaccination. The CDR3 region is CSVVRDYSSYEQYF. The CDR3, as DNA: TGCAGCGTTGTCAGGGACTATAGCTCCTACGAGCAGTACTTC.